The entry below gives a single T cell receptor (beta chain) sequence along with its context. The record originates from a study of beta chain features in type 1 diabetes. Every isolated RNA sample was fully reverse transcribed, so sequencing captured expressed TCRB transcripts. Here immunoSEQ multiplex PCR was the method, and the copy in TCRdb shows in-frame clones only, minus some. The sample contains roughly 290,000 clones, under 8.5% of which appear only once. Input material: central memory CD4+ T cells from blood. This receptor was obtained from a woman between 18 and 29 years old in good health.

The CDR3 DNA reads as TGTGCCAGCAGTCCCGGGACAGAGGACTTTTGGGGGGACTCACCCCTCCACTTT. This sequence encodes CASSPGTEDFWGDSPLHF. The rearrangement links TRBV7-9 to TRBJ1-6; TRBD1 aligns across 7 bases. The CDR3 is made up of 18 amino acids. J lost 10 bases, V lost 6 bases, and 21 bases had no gene match. Germline loops: CDR1 SEHNR, CDR2 FQNEAQ (reference sequence).